Described below is a single T cell receptor (beta chain) sequence and its context. The entry originates in a study of cytomegalovirus exposure and HLA in healthy donors. The CDR3 length is 17 residues. Germline CDR1 is LGHNA and CDR2 is YNFKEQ. The V and J ends lost 2 bases and 0 bases respectively, with 14 bases between them. PCR primers comprised 60 Vbeta and 13 Jbeta primers. Clones were sequenced by immunoSEQ multiplex PCR, and TCRdb holds only the in-frame ones, with some missing. The top ten clones hold roughly 10% of a sample with approximately 140,000 clones, 70% to 80% of them seen once. The sample taken for sequencing was PBMCs. The TCR originated in a woman in her fifties or sixties in good health and CMV-seropositive. This chain connects TRBV4-2 to TRBJ1-5; D not certain. This CDR3 reads CASSQPWAADSNQPQHF. The CDR3 DNA follows: TGTGCCAGCAGCCAACCGTGGGCAGCAGATAGCAATCAGCCCCAGCATTTT.